These 4 T cell receptor beta chains were all obtained from the same sample, sequenced in a study of blood T cell repertoires in COVID-19 (dated by TCRdb to the early 2020s). The library was produced with the immunoSEQ multiplex PCR assay. TCRdb took over this immuneACCESS table, retaining in-frame rearrangements with V and J assigned. Such tables are incomplete; in checked studies, under half of the missing clones stem from an unresolved V gene, and the remainder is unexplained. The sample contains about 360,000 clones, approximately 86% of them found a single time. Under 8.5% of the sample is taken by the ten largest. Sequenced input: peripheral blood. The receptors originated from an older woman with COVID-19, enrolled during active disease.

The genes are TRBV12-3 or TRBV12-4 and TRBJ1-1; 8 nucleotides line up with TRBD1. The CDR3 sequence is 12 residues long. J was trimmed by 6 bases and V by 5 bases; bases with no gene match: 2. CDR3 DNA: TGTGCCAGCAGTACAGGGGGGGCTGAAGCTTTCTTT. Its translation is CASSTGGAEAFF.

The chain joins TRBV7-9 to TRBJ2-3, with 7 bases identical to TRBD2. The CDR3 contains 13 residues. V lost 7 bases, J lost 4 bases, and 5 bases stayed unmatched. Germline CDR1 and CDR2: SEHNR and FQNEAQ (reference sequence). CDR3 coding DNA: TGTGCCAGCACCATGGGGGGGGCAGATACGCAGTATTTT. This codes for CASTMGGADTQYF. The variable domain in full, with the rest retrieved from reference TRBV7-9 and TRBJ2-3, is DTGVSQNPRHKITKRGQNVTFRCDPISEHNRLYWYRQTLGQGPEFLTYFQNEAQLEKSRLLSDRFSAERPKGSFSTLEIQRTEQGDSAMYLCASTMGGADTQYFGPGTRLTVL.

The V gene is TRBV6-4, the J gene TRBJ2-2; TRBD2 matches at 9 bases. In germline, CDR1 is MRHNA, CDR2 SNTAGT. CDR3 length: 16 amino acids. The trim removed 5 bases at V and 6 bases at J, leaving 10 bases unmatched. The CDR3 sequence: CASSPAGGTSSGELFF. CDR3 nucleotides: TGTGCCAGCAGTCCAGCGGGGGGAACCTCGTCCGGGGAGCTGTTTTTT.

This clone is a singleton in its sample. This chain uses TRBV5-8 with TRBJ2-3; 8 bases align to TRBD2. Germline values: CDR1 SGHTS, CDR2 YDEGEE. CDR3 length: 14 amino acids. J was trimmed by 5 bases and V by 2 bases; bases with no gene match: 4. The CDR3 region has the DNA TGTGCCAGCAGCTTAGGCGGGGGGCTAGATACGCAGTATTTT. Amino acid sequence: CASSLGGGLDTQYF.